The sequence of this TCR beta chain was determined in a study of T cell repertoires in cytomegalovirus infection. As for the study in general: Both recently identified HLA-C-restricted and well-studied HLA-B-restricted CMV epitopes were used in the study.

Study outcomes and limitations: Ex vivo responses were dominated by HLA-C-restricted CMV-specific TCR beta clonotypes.

Each CDR3 protein is one row after TCRdb ran MiXCR on the reads. The profile shows some 800,000 distinct CDR3 sequences, 29% of them singletons. For this clonotype: Antigen specificity is unknown. This could be a read error, since a much larger clone is one nucleotide away.

CDR1 and CDR2 (germline): SGHTA, FQGNSA. The CDR3 has 13 amino acids. The chain carries TRBV7-2 and TRBJ2-1, with D maybe TRBD2 (5 bases). The material sequenced was cultured CD8+ T cells from PBMCs, taken from culture after CMV antigen stimulation. The origin of this receptor is a human donor in good health (CMV status not recorded). Some clones in this sample may be carry-over from other donors' samples. The CDR3 bases are TGTGTCAGCAGCTTACGGCGGGCCCATGAGCAGTTCTTC. Its translation is CVSSLRRAHEQFF.